Below, 15 T cell receptor beta chains from the same sample are listed, as sequenced in a study of T cells expressing NK-cell markers. With the 5' RACE reads reprocessed, TCRdb shows one record per CDR3 protein and no DNA. Its table lists hundreds of thousands of distinct CDR3 sequences. The sequencing input was blood T cells: a sorted CD56 or NKG2C T cell subset, CD4+ or CD8+ T cells, or bulk PBMC T cells (not recorded which). The receptors here all came from a woman between 18 and 70 years old in good health.

The V gene is TRBV7-6, the J gene TRBJ1-2; TCRdb outputs TRBD1, but without DNA this stays unchecked. Per the germline V gene, CDR1 is SGHVS and CDR2 is FNYEAQ. The CDR3 runs 15 residues. CDR3 region: CASSLAGAGDYGYTF.

V usage is TRBV18 and J usage is TRBJ1-1. The germline CDR1 and CDR2 sequences are KGHSH and LQKENI. The CDR3 totals 13 residues. The CDR3 protein is CASSPPTNTEAFF.

V and J are TRBV6-5 and TRBJ1-2. From germline, CDR1 is MNHEY and CDR2 SVGAGI. This CDR3 has 13 amino acids. The CDR3: CASSYSAGYGYTF.

The rearrangement links TRBV20-1 to TRBJ2-3. Germline V CDR1 and CDR2: DFQATT, SNEGSKA (reference sequence). The CDR3 contains 14 residues. CDR3 residues: CSARDVGFTDTQYF.

The genes are TRBV5-6 and TRBJ2-2; TCRdb proposes TRBD1, but this gene call is untestable without DNA. This CDR3 contains 13 residues. Germline V gene sequence: CDR1 SGHDT, CDR2 YYEEEE. The CDR3: CASSSDRSGELFF.

The chain uses TRBV25-1 and TRBJ1-6. CDR3 length: 12 amino acids. Germline V gene data show CDR1 as MGHDK and CDR2 as SYGVNS. The CDR3 sequence is CASSTWGSPLHF.

The V call is TRBV15, the J call TRBJ2-3. Germline V gene lookup returns CDR1 LNHNV and CDR2 YYDKDF (reference sequence). This CDR3 region has 13 residues. The CDR3 here is CATSRDRQDTQYF. The full variable domain, rest sourced from reference TRBV15 and TRBJ2-3, is DAMVIQNPRYQVTQFGKPVTLSCSQTLNHNVMYWYQQKSSQAPKLLFHYYDKDFNNEADTPDNFQSRRPNTSFCFLDIRSPGLGDTAMYLCATSRDRQDTQYFGPGTRLTVL.

CDR3 sequence: CASSRQTGARTDTQYF. This chain links TRBV5-1 with TRBJ2-3. Germline V CDR1 and CDR2: SGHRS, YFSETQ. The CDR3 contains 16 residues.

The chain recombines TRBV3-1 with TRBJ2-7. CDR1 and CDR2 (germline): LGHDT, YNNKEL (reference sequence). This CDR3 has 13 residues. CDR3: CASSQDIAYEQYF.

The chain links TRBV4-3 to TRBJ2-3. This CDR3 spans 15 amino acids. Germline CDR1 reads LGHNA; CDR2 reads YSLEER. CDR3 residues: CASSQDISSTDTQYF.

The CDR3 reads CASSLAGGSYEQFF. The genes are TRBV5-1 and TRBJ2-1; TCRdb calls TRBD2, which cannot be checked without DNA. The CDR3 consists of 14 residues. Germline V CDR1 and CDR2: SGHRS, YFSETQ.

This chain connects TRBV11-2 to TRBJ1-1; TCRdb reports TRBD1, a call that lacks DNA to check it against. This CDR3 region has 18 residues. CDR1 is SGHAT, CDR2 FQNNGV, per germline. CDR3 sequence: CASSNRLRTEAGNTEAFF.

The rearrangement uses TRBV7-2 and TRBJ2-7; TCRdb selects TRBD2, and the lack of DNA leaves this call unchecked. CDR3 length: 17 residues. Looked up from germline, CDR1 is SGHTA and CDR2 is FQGNSA. The CDR3 sequence is CASSLGAFSGLSYEQYF.

The chain carries TRBV7-9 and TRBJ2-3. This CDR3 comprises 13 residues. Germline V gene lookup returns CDR1 SEHNR and CDR2 FQNEAQ (reference sequence). CDR3 region: CASSLSLQDTQYF.

The chain combines TRBV20-1 with TRBJ2-1. Germline CDR1 and CDR2: DFQATT and SNEGSKA (reference sequence). The CDR3 runs 15 residues. The CDR3 reads CSARDQLADYNEQFF.